The clone carrying this TCR beta chain was counted a few times. Its antigen is still unknown. This sample is drawn from a study of response to subunit inactivated influenza vaccine. Overall study results and limits: It was suggested by the authors that few new T cells are recruited by each seasonal influenza vaccination.

The CDR3 has 15 residues. Germline V CDR1 and CDR2: SGHTA, FQGNSA. V lost 5 bases and J 11 bases, leaving 21 bases between the germline ends. A single record per CDR3 protein comes from TCRdb applying MiXCR to the RT-PCR reads. The data contain hundreds of thousands of distinct CDR3 sequences, roughly 18% of them singletons. This sequence originates from a man aged 50 to 59 who received an inactivated influenza vaccine. V gene TRBV7-2 combines with J gene TRBJ1-4, with unresolved D. Specimen: PBMCs from blood, collected 5 to 6 days after vaccination. The CDR3 nucleotides are TGTGCCAGCAGCCTTAGACGGGCCGGCGGGGAGAAACTGTTTTTT. Its translation is CASSLRRAGGEKLFF.